These T cell receptor beta chains were read from a single sample in a study of blood T cell repertoires in COVID-19. Sequenced by immunoSEQ multiplex PCR; TCRdb stores in-frame clones only, minus some. The profile shows fewer than 200,000 clones, 65% to 85% of them singletons. Sample: PBMCs or T cells enriched from blood (not recorded which). The receptors come from a woman between 50 and 59 years old in a cohort exposed to, infected with or recovered from COVID-19 (not recorded which). CDR3s include the opening cysteine and the closing phenylalanine or tryptophan.

v_call	j_call	cdr3_length	cdr3_aa
TRBV2	TRBJ2-7	15	CASSVGSGDKYEQYF
TRBV3-1/TRBV3-2	TRBJ2-1	18	CASSQDRRGGYYCNEQFF
TRBV4-1	TRBJ2-5	21	CASSQETGLGQGAVGTETQYF
TRBV19	TRBJ1-1	15	CASSLRSPRNTEAFF
TRBV11-3	TRBJ1-1	14	CASSLLAGNTEAFF
TRBV9	TRBJ1-1	13	CASSVQENTEAFF
TRBV15	TRBJ1-2	19	CATSRDAPAGTGGFYGYTF
TRBV13	TRBJ2-5	16	CASSLTSGSRQETQYF
TRBV14	TRBJ2-5	16	CASSQGQGKRSETQYF
TRBV5-1	TRBJ1-3	16	CASSLGGQHYGNTIYF
TRBV7-3	TRBJ2-1	15	CASSLNRLAGNEQFF
TRBV5-6	TRBJ1-6	16	CASSSFRGAYNSPLHF
TRBV5-1	TRBJ1-1	15	CASSLASQGGTEAFF
TRBV5-6	TRBJ1-4	15	CASSFRMETNEKLFF
TRBV28	TRBJ2-7	13	CASSLRQGHEQYF
TRBV7-3	TRBJ1-1	14	CASSSGGPYTEAFF
TRBV3-1/TRBV3-2	TRBJ1-2	15	CASSQPTGEDYGYTF
TRBV29-1	TRBJ1-1	15	CSVEVNGNTGAEAFF
TRBV2	TRBJ1-6	14	CASREDRDNSPLHF
TRBV15	TRBJ1-3	16	CATSKTGGISGNTIYF
TRBV6-5	TRBJ1-2	13	CASSPTANYGYTF
TRBV27	TRBJ2-2	15	CASSRTGIRTGELFF
TRBV29-1	TRBJ2-3	14	CSVPGTGVTDTQYF
TRBV19	TRBJ1-5	16	CASSIAKGKGNQPQHF
TRBV28	TRBJ2-1	16	CASSSGQGEIYNEQFF
TRBV30	TRBJ1-1	15	CAWVGRQILGDEAFF
TRBV11-3	TRBJ2-2	17	CASSFGWAREITGELFF
TRBV3-1/TRBV3-2	TRBJ2-4	19	CASSPQKCGAALAKNIQYF
TRBV6-1	TRBJ2-3	18	CASSEFFKDTSSTDTQYF